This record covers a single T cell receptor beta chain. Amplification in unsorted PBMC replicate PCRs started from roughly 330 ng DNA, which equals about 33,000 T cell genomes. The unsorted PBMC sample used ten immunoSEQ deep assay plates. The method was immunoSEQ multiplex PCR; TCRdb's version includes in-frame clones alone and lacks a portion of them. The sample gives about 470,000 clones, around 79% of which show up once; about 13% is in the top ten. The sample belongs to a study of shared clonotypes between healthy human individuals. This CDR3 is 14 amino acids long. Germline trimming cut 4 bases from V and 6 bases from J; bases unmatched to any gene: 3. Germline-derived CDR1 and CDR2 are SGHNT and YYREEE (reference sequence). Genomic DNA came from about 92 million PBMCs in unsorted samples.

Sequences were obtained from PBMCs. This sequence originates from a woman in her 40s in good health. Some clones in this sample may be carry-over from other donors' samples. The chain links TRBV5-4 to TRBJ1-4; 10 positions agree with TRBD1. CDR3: CASSAGTGDEKLFF. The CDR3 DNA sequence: TGTGCCAGCAGCGCCGGGACAGGGGATGAAAAACTGTTTTTT.